This T cell receptor (beta chain) was observed in a study of CD8 T cells in Susac syndrome. CDR3 length equals 15 residues. J was trimmed by 10 bases and V by 6 bases; bases with no gene match: 15. CDR1 and CDR2 (germline): DFQATT, SNEGSKA (reference sequence). RNA, at about 0.5 to 1 ug, was reverse transcribed with random hexamers. Across 54 Vbeta and 13 Jbeta, immunoSEQ multiplex PCR amplified TCR beta CDR3. TCRdb processed the immunoSEQ multiplex PCR reads anew with MiXCR; each CDR3 protein has one entry. The sample holds about 47,000 distinct CDR3 sequences, almost 95% seen once. The source of this sequence is a human donor in good health. The sequencing input was CD8+ T cells from PBMCs. The chain recombines TRBV20-1 with TRBJ2-1; the match to TRBD2 covers 10 bases. In DNA form, the CDR3 reads TGCAGTGCGCCCACAACTAGCGGGGTACCTAGGGAGCAGTTCTTC. Amino acid sequence: CSAPTTSGVPREQFF.